Given below is one T cell receptor beta chain in context. Its cognate antigen has yet to be identified. Per-base quality was not reported, and no clone a single base away is much larger than it. The data belong to a study of blood T cell repertoires in COVID-19 (dated by TCRdb to about 2020). Turning to the overall study: Samples covering the acute and convalescent phases of COVID-19 were provided by collaborators in the United States, Italy and Spain. The repertoires were made available in a free public database intended to serve as a resource for research on the immune response to SARS-CoV-2. The material from the prospective study consisted of cDNA or gDNA derived from T cells, B-cell-depleted T cells, or PBMCs. HLA class I and class II types, where available, came from metadata supplied by the sample provider rather than from assay-based typing. Deeply sampled blood TCRbeta repertoires from subjects exposed to, actively infected with, or recovered from COVID-19 were included in the dataset. Nearly every sample came with metadata listing a de-identified subject ID, COVID-19 status, age in years and sex. Samples were obtained from the ongoing ImmuneRACE study (first 160 participants) and from about 1,300 subjects provided by 6 global collaborators.

CDR1 is given as LGHDT and CDR2 as YNNKEL, both from the germline V gene (reference sequence). From the cysteine up to the phenylalanine, the CDR3 has a length of 15 residues. Left in the record is the CDR3 DNA by itself, 45 bases read in frame from the first base. After removal of 6 bases from V and 5 bases from J, the junction retains 11 bases not matched to a gene. TCRbeta CDR3 regions were amplified from genomic DNA by means of the immunoSEQ Assay, a bias-controlled multiplex PCR. In the source study's methods: Within the assay, amplification of reference gene primers was used to estimate how many nucleated cells each sample contained. Sequence reads were collapsed and filtered to measure the absolute abundance of every unique TCRbeta CDR3 rearrangement. Productive Simpson clonality was computed per sample as the square root of Simpson's diversity index over productive rearrangements. TCRdb carries this immuneACCESS record with in-frame sequences only. Its versions omit some clonotypes, under half of them owing to an unresolved V gene in the studies checked, with the rest unexplained. Clonal size and the V and J genes are those of that table, whereas D and trimming came from the DNA. Within this sample are 60,000 to 65,000 clones, with about three quarters of them counted one time only. Approximately 55% of the sample comes from the top ten.

Each collaborating institution followed its own protocols to collect whole blood in K2EDTA tubes. For TCRbeta analysis, collaborator samples were shipped as frozen whole blood, as isolated PBMCs, or as DNA extracted from either sample type. Study-level results and caveats: The quantity of clinical and demographic metadata differed by source and by participant and was supplied without curation.

The source of this sequence is a woman of 80 years or more with acute or convalescent COVID-19. Sequencing was performed on peripheral blood. The sequence joins TRBV3-1 (or the pseudogene TRBV3-2) to TRBJ2-7; 9 of the junction bases match TRBD2. For the CDR3, the sequence is CASRQSPQREDEQYF. The sequence in DNA is TGTGCCAGCAGACAATCACCCCAGCGGGAGGACGAGCAGTACTTC.